The 17 T cell receptor beta chains given below trace back to one sample, sequenced in a study of CD8 T cells in ankylosing spondylitis. TCRdb used MiXCR to reprocess the 5' RACE reads, holding one entry per CDR3 protein. The sample contains 130,000 to 150,000 distinct CDR3 sequences, roughly 8.8% of which appear only once. Material for sequencing was synovial fluid, either unsorted or a sorted T cell fraction (not recorded which). All receptors derive from a male donor with ankylosing spondylitis.

The chain recombines TRBV11-3 with TRBJ2-2; TRBD2 agrees at 10 bases. V lost 1 base and J lost 7; bases outside the gene matches: 3. CDR3 length: 15 residues. Germline V gene lookup returns CDR1 SGHNT and CDR2 YENEEA. CDR3 nucleotides: TGTGCCAGCAGCTTAGGGACTAGCGGCCACGGGGAGCTGTTTTTT. Translated, it gives CASSLGTSGHGELFF.

The sample holds many counts of this clonotype. The genes are TRBV18 and TRBJ1-1, with no clear D. CDR1 is KGHSH and CDR2 is LQKENI in the germline V gene. CDR3 length equals 13 residues. Deletions cut 6 bases from V and 1 base from J, with 9 bases between. The CDR3 DNA follows: TGTGCCAGCTCCCTCCGCGCGAACACTGAAGCTTTCTTT. Protein sequence: CASSLRANTEAFF. The full variable domain, completed using reference TRBV18 and TRBJ1-1, is NAGVMQNPRHLVRRRGQEARLRCSPMKGHSHVYWYRQLPEEGLKFMVYLQKENIIDESGMPKERFSAEFPKEGPSILRIQQVVRGDSAAYFCASSLRANTEAFFGQGTRLTVV.

The chain carries TRBV7-9 and TRBJ1-1; weak D call: TRBD1 (5 bases). CDR1 and CDR2 (germline): SEHNR, FQNEAQ (reference sequence). This CDR3 is built from 13 residues. Trimming cost V 3 bases and J 3 bases, with 8 bases left between them. Here the CDR3 DNA reads TGTGCCAGCAGCTTGGACACCCACACTGAAGCTTTCTTT. This sequence encodes CASSLDTHTEAFF.

This clonotype has more than one count but fewer than ten. The J gene is TRBJ2-3, the V gene TRBV20-1; D not resolved. Germline CDR1 DFQATT, CDR2 SNEGSKA (reference sequence). The CDR3 extends over 12 amino acids. V was pared by 4 bases and J by 0 bases, with 5 bases between. The CDR3 DNA sequence: TGCAGTGCTACGGACAGCACAGATACGCAGTATTTT. It translates to CSATDSTDTQYF.

This clonotype was seen at least ten times. The chain joins TRBV5-1 to TRBJ2-1; TRBD1 is a possible D gene (6 bases). The CDR3 extends over 15 amino acids. Germline CDR1 and CDR2: SGHRS and YFSETQ. The V end was cut by 0 bases, the J end by 2 bases, with 9 bases between. CDR3 loop: CASSLARGTYNEQFF. The CDR3 DNA is TGCGCCAGCAGCTTGGCCAGGGGCACCTACAATGAGCAGTTCTTC.

Only a few counts were recorded for this clonotype. The chain is built from TRBV7-9 and TRBJ2-7, with TRBD1 matching over 9 bases. The CDR3 has 13 amino acids. V lost 8 bases and J lost 12; bases outside the gene matches: 14. Germline CDR1 SEHNR, CDR2 FQNEAQ (reference sequence). The CDR3 bases are TGTGCCAGCTCCCTGGATGCACAGGGGGCTCTGTACTTC. Its translation: CASSLDAQGALYF.

This clonotype was observed at least ten times. This chain links TRBV12-3 or TRBV12-4 with TRBJ1-3; D is perhaps TRBD1 (5 bases). The CDR3 contains 16 residues. V was shortened by 1 base and J by 3 bases, with 13 bases between the two germline ends. As DNA, the CDR3 is TGTGCCAGCAGTTTAGGCAGGGCAGAAGTTGGAAACACCATATATTTT. Protein sequence: CASSLGRAEVGNTIYF.

The J gene is TRBJ2-1, the V gene TRBV5-1; 10 nucleotides align to TRBD2. The CDR3 length is 16 residues. Germline V gene lookup returns CDR1 SGHRS and CDR2 YFSETQ. J gave up 3 bases and V 3 bases, and 6 bases lay outside the gene matches. The CDR3 sequence is CASSYQLAGSYNEQFF. In nucleotides, the CDR3 is TGCGCCAGCAGCTACCAACTAGCGGGGAGCTACAATGAGCAGTTCTTC.

In its sample, this clonotype was seen a few times. This rearrangement joins TRBV9 to TRBJ2-1; D not resolved. V was trimmed by 0 bases and J by 1 base, leaving 8 bases between them. Germline V gene data show CDR1 as SGDLS and CDR2 as YYNGEE. This CDR3 is built from 15 residues. The CDR3 loop reads CASSVVGRSYNEQFF. The CDR3 DNA reads as TGTGCCAGCAGCGTAGTCGGTCGTTCCTACAATGAGCAGTTCTTC.

This clonotype occurred many times. The rearrangement joins TRBV7-2 to TRBJ2-7, with a possible D match to TRBD2 (5 bases). Germline CDR1 SGHTA, CDR2 FQGNSA. The ends were cut back, 1 base at V and 4 bases at J, with 11 bases in the middle. This CDR3 is 14 amino acids long. CDR3 amino acids: CASSLVPGGYEQYF. CDR3 in DNA: TGTGCCAGCAGCTTAGTTCCCGGAGGATACGAGCAGTACTTC.

This clonotype was observed many times. This chain joins TRBV7-2 and TRBJ2-7, with 9 bases fitting TRBD1. The CDR3 spans 14 residues. Looked up from germline, CDR1 is SGHTA and CDR2 is FQGNSA. J lost 4 bases, V lost 5 bases, and 6 bases had no gene match. The DNA of the CDR3 is TGTGCCAGCAGCAGCCGGGACAGGGCTTACGAGCAGTACTTC. It specifies CASSSRDRAYEQYF.

This clonotype has a handful of counts. This rearrangement joins TRBV5-4 to TRBJ2-3; D gene ambiguous. Germline CDR1 is SGHNT and CDR2 is YYREEE (reference sequence). This CDR3 has 12 residues. Trimming left V 7 bases short and J 6 bases short, with 12 bases between. In nucleotides, the CDR3 is TGTGCCAGCTCATCTGAAAGGGATACGCAGTATTTT. The encoded protein is CASSSERDTQYF.

Many counts were recorded for this clonotype. V usage is TRBV20-1 and J usage is TRBJ2-1; the D is unclear. Germline CDR1 and CDR2: DFQATT and SNEGSKA (reference sequence). The CDR3 has 14 amino acids. V shed 3 bases and J shed 2 bases, with 11 bases lying between them. The CDR3, as DNA: TGCAGTGCTAGGACCGGCACAGCCTACAATGAGCAGTTCTTC. It is translated as CSARTGTAYNEQFF.

This clonotype was detected many times. This CDR3 reads CASSQVSGINKEQFF. Written as DNA, the CDR3 is TGTGCCAGCAGCCAAGTGAGCGGGATAAATAAGGAGCAGTTCTTC. The chain is built from TRBV4-2 and TRBJ2-1; TRBD2 aligns across 7 bases. CDR3 length: 15 amino acids. V shed 1 base and J 10 bases; nucleotides not matched to a gene: 10. Looked up from germline, CDR1 is LGHNA and CDR2 is YNFKEQ.

This clonotype was detected ten times or more. The chain employs TRBV10-3 and TRBJ2-2; no clear D. CDR1 is ENHRY, CDR2 SYGVKD, per germline. The CDR3 runs 14 residues. Trimming shortened V by 8 bases and J by 7 bases, and 17 bases separated the two germline ends. In DNA, the CDR3 is TGTGCCATCCATGCCTCCGGGCTTGGCGGGGAGCTGTTTTTT. Its translation: CAIHASGLGGELFF.

This clonotype has a count of ten or more. The chain uses TRBV7-8 and TRBJ2-1; 8 nucleotides align to TRBD2. CDR3 length: 17 amino acids. Germline CDR1 and CDR2: SGHVS and FQNEAQ. The V segment lost 5 bases and the J segment 5 bases; nucleotides outside the gene matches: 14. CDR3 DNA: TGTGCCAGCAGCGCTAGCGGGCCGGATCCTTTTGACAATGAGCAGTTCTTC. This codes for CASSASGPDPFDNEQFF.

This clonotype was counted at least ten times. The V and J genes are TRBV28 and TRBJ2-1; 7 nucleotides match TRBD1. This CDR3 is 14 amino acids long. The ends lost 4 bases at V and 4 bases at J; junction bases unmatched: 4. Looked up from germline, CDR1 is MDHEN and CDR2 is SYDVKM. CDR3 residues: CASSSGQVYNEQFF. The CDR3 DNA is TGTGCCAGCAGTTCAGGACAGGTTTACAATGAGCAGTTCTTC. Together with reference TRBV28 and TRBJ2-1, the CDR3 gives the full variable domain: DVKVTQSSRYLVKRTGEKVFLECVQDMDHENMFWYRQDPGLGLRLIYFSYDVKMKEKGDIPEGYSVSREKKERFSLILESASTNQTSMYLCASSSGQVYNEQFFGPGTRLTVL.